This passage covers 21 T cell receptor beta chains from one sample sequenced in a study of T cell responses to AZD1222 COVID-19 vaccine. Sequencing used immunoSEQ multiplex PCR; TCRdb keeps in-frame clones, though not all of them. This sample carries roughly 120,000 clones, 85% to 95% of them seen once, and the ten largest clones take about 3%. This sample comprised peripheral blood, obtained on day 0 of AZD1222 vaccination. These receptors were obtained from an adult in good health.

A single count supports this clone. The V gene is TRBV5-8, the J gene TRBJ2-5; D possibly corresponds to TRBD1 (6 bases). Trimming left V 0 bases short and J 4 bases short, with 16 bases between. The germline V gene encodes CDR1 SGHTS and CDR2 YDEGEE. CDR3 length: 16 amino acids. The CDR3 sequence: CASSLGGQGRGETQYF. The CDR3 DNA is TGTGCCAGCAGCTTGGGGGGGCAGGGCCGAGGAGAGACCCAGTACTTC. Combining the CDR3 with reference TRBV5-8 and TRBJ2-5 gives the whole variable domain EAGVTQSPTHLIKTRGQQATLRCSPISGHTSVYWYQQALGLGLQFLLWYDEGEERNRGNFPPRFSGRQFPNYSSELNVNALELEDSALYLCASSLGGQGRGETQYFGPGTRLLVL.

The V call is TRBV3-1 (or the pseudogene TRBV3-2), the J call TRBJ1-1; TRBD1 agrees at 7 bases. The CDR3 is made up of 13 amino acids. Losses at the gene ends were 1 base for V and 5 bases for J; bases not matched to a gene: 1. CDR1 and CDR2 from the germline V gene are LGHDT and YNNKEL (reference sequence). CDR3 protein: CASSQAGGTEAFF. The DNA of the CDR3 is TGTGCCAGCAGCCAAGCAGGGGGTACTGAAGCTTTCTTT.

CDR3 sequence reads: CASSPHRDYDYNEQFF. DNA of the CDR3: TGTGCCAGCAGCCCCCACCGGGACTATGATTACAATGAGCAGTTCTTC. The rearrangement links TRBV7-3 to TRBJ2-1, with 7 bases identical to TRBD2. Trimming cost V 5 bases and J 4 bases; bases outside gene matches: 11. This CDR3 has 16 amino acids. Germline V lookup: CDR1 SGHTA, CDR2 FQGTGA.

The chain uses TRBV5-1 and TRBJ1-4, with 9 nucleotides matching TRBD1. The CDR3 contains 16 residues. Germline V gene lookup returns CDR1 SGHRS and CDR2 YFSETQ. V trimming: 4 bases; J trimming: 7 bases; junction bases outside the gene matches: 11. Written as DNA, the CDR3 is TGCGCCAGCAGCCCGGGGCCCGACAGGGGGAGTGAAAAACTGTTTTTT. It specifies CASSPGPDRGSEKLFF. Full variable domain (rest looked up from reference TRBV5-1 and TRBJ1-4): KAGVTQTPRYLIKTRGQQVTLSCSPISGHRSVSWYQQTPGQGLQFLFEYFSETQRNKGNFPGRFSGRQFSNSRSEMNVSTLELGDSALYLCASSPGPDRGSEKLFFGSGTQLSVL.

The chain employs TRBV27 and TRBJ1-2; no firm D call. The CDR3 has 15 residues. The ends were cut back, 5 bases at V and 0 bases at J, with 13 bases in the middle. In germline, CDR1 is MNHEY, CDR2 SMNVEV (reference sequence). CDR3 sequence reads: CASSTALRTNYGYTF. CDR3 DNA sequence: TGTGCCAGCAGTACAGCGCTCAGGACTAACTATGGCTACACCTTC.

Concerning this clone: The junction departs from germline at one end; a sequencing error may be responsible. The chain employs TRBV29-1 and TRBJ2-1; the D gene is possibly TRBD1 (5 bases). The CDR3 consists of 13 residues. Germline CDR1 SQVTM, CDR2 ANQGSEA. The DNA of the CDR3 is TGCAGCGTTGGGACATCACTCTACAGTGAGCAGTTCTTC. Its translation is CSVGTSLYSEQFF.

The chain combines TRBV5-6 with TRBJ2-1; D is unclear. CDR3 length equals 14 residues. Trimming shortened V by 0 bases and J by 4 bases, and 8 bases separated the two germline ends. The V gene's germline CDR1 is SGHDT and CDR2 YYEEEE. CDR3: CASSLVSSYNEQFF. DNA for the CDR3: TGTGCCAGCAGCTTGGTGTCTAGTTACAATGAGCAGTTCTTC.

This clone came up once. This sequence joins TRBV30 and TRBJ1-5; no reliable D call. The length of the CDR3 is 15 residues. Germline V lookup: CDR1 GTSNPN, CDR2 SVGIG (reference sequence). V was trimmed by 0 bases and J by 0 bases, leaving 9 bases between them. Here the CDR3 DNA reads TGTGCCTGGAGTGTTAAACGGTATAGCAATCAGCCCCAGCATTTT. This gives the protein CAWSVKRYSNQPQHF.

The chain recombines TRBV28 with TRBJ2-7, with D possibly matching TRBD1 (5 bases). From germline, CDR1 is MDHEN and CDR2 SYDVKM. This CDR3 has 15 amino acids. Trimming stripped 10 bases from V and 2 bases from J, with 21 bases between. The CDR3 spells CATQAVGQGTYEQYF. CDR3 nucleotide sequence: TGTGCCACTCAAGCAGTGGGTCAGGGAACCTACGAGCAGTACTTC.

The chain combines TRBV9 with TRBJ1-5; D remains unclear. The CDR3 covers 19 residues. The V end was cut by 0 bases, the J end by 3 bases, with 22 bases between. Germline values: CDR1 SGDLS, CDR2 YYNGEE. The CDR3, as DNA: TGTGCCAGCAGCGTAGGACTGGCGACTTGGCAGCAATACAATCAGCCCCAGCATTTT. It codes for CASSVGLATWQQYNQPQHF.

The chain employs TRBV3-1 (or the pseudogene TRBV3-2) and TRBJ1-2, with a possible D match to TRBD1 (5 bases). The germline CDR1 and CDR2 sequences are LGHDT and YNNKEL (reference sequence). Trimming cost V 4 bases and J 4 bases, with 19 bases left between them. The CDR3 is 16 amino acids. The CDR3 reads CASSLQKMGVVYGYTF. DNA for the CDR3: TGTGCCAGCAGCCTACAAAAGATGGGGGTAGTCTATGGCTACACCTTC.

The CDR3 protein is CASSYRGAEAFF. Here the CDR3 DNA reads TGTGCCAGCAGCTACAGGGGTGCTGAAGCTTTCTTT. The J gene is TRBJ1-1, the V gene TRBV19; 7 bases are shared with TRBD1. The CDR3 length is 12 residues. The germline V gene encodes CDR1 LNHDA and CDR2 SQIVND (reference sequence). The J segment lost 6 bases and the V segment lost 9 bases, leaving 7 bases of the junction unmatched.

V gene TRBV28 combines with J gene TRBJ2-1; 8 nucleotides align to TRBD2. Germline CDR1 and CDR2: MDHEN and SYDVKM. Trimming cost V 2 bases and J 15 bases; bases outside gene matches: 9. This CDR3 contains 13 residues. The CDR3 region is CASSLRFGRAWFF. In DNA form, the CDR3 reads TGTGCCAGCAGTTTAAGGTTCGGGAGGGCGTGGTTCTTC.

This sequence joins TRBV7-9 and TRBJ2-3, with TRBD2 identical over 7 bases. The CDR3 is 13 residues long. CDR1 SEHNR and CDR2 FQNEAQ come from the germline V gene (reference sequence). CDR3 bases: TGTGCTGCAACTAGCGAGAGCACAGATACGCAGTATTTT. The encoded protein is CAATSESTDTQYF.

The V gene is TRBV6-5, the J gene TRBJ1-2; D may be TRBD1 (5 bases). The CDR3 contains 15 residues. The germline V gene encodes CDR1 MNHEY and CDR2 SVGAGI. Trimming removed 5 bases at V and 7 bases at J, with 20 bases between. The CDR3 coding sequence is TGTGCCAGCAGTCCCGGGGTCTGGGGGGAAAGTGGCTACACCTTC. Encoded protein: CASSPGVWGESGYTF.

This clone appeared once. V and J are TRBV7-9 and TRBJ2-2; D gene ambiguous. V was clipped by 6 bases and J by 7 bases, with 15 bases between them. CDR1 is SEHNR and CDR2 is FQNEAQ in the germline V gene (reference sequence). CDR3 length: 14 residues. CDR3 in DNA: TGTGCCAGCAGTAAGACCTTGGCCGTCGGGGAGCTGTTTTTT. This translates into CASSKTLAVGELFF.

The chain couples TRBV15 to TRBJ1-2; no firm D call. The CDR3 loop spans 13 amino acids. CDR1 is LNHNV and CDR2 is YYDKDF in the germline V gene (reference sequence). V was trimmed by 1 base and J by 4 bases, leaving 7 bases between them. The CDR3 DNA sequence: TGTGCCACCAGCAGAGGACGTAGCTATGGCTACACCTTC. Amino acid sequence: CATSRGRSYGYTF. Full variable domain (remainder filled in from reference TRBV15 and TRBJ1-2): DAMVIQNPRYQVTQFGKPVTLSCSQTLNHNVMYWYQQKSSQAPKLLFHYYDKDFNNEADTPDNFQSRRPNTSFCFLDIRSPGLGDTAMYLCATSRGRSYGYTFGSGTRLTVV.

The chain is built from TRBV20-1 and TRBJ1-2; TRBD1 might be the D (5 bases). The CDR3 has 11 amino acids. Trimming took 6 bases from V and 8 from J, leaving 13 bases between them. Germline-derived CDR1 and CDR2 are DFQATT and SNEGSKA (reference sequence). In nucleotides, the CDR3 is TGCAGTGCCTGGGACCCTGAGGGCTACACCTTC. Translated: CSAWDPEGYTF.

The chain recombines TRBV7-9 with TRBJ2-3, with 9 bases aligning to TRBD2. The CDR3 runs to 16 residues. V lost 2 bases, J lost 2 bases, and 5 bases stayed unmatched. The germline gives CDR1 SEHNR, CDR2 FQNEAQ (reference sequence). The CDR3 DNA follows: TGTGCCAGCAGCTTACTAAGCGGGAGGATCACAGATACGCAGTATTTT. This translates into CASSLLSGRITDTQYF.

The CDR3 region is CASSEWAGRRNSPLHF. The CDR3 DNA follows: TGTGCCAGCAGTGAATGGGCGGGGCGGAGAAATTCACCCCTCCACTTT. The rearrangement joins TRBV2 to TRBJ1-6; a possible D gene is TRBD1 (5 bases). The CDR3 has 16 residues. Per germline, CDR1 SNHLY and CDR2 FYNNEI. Between the trimmed V and J ends, which lost 2 bases and 7 bases, there was a span of 15 bases.

The CDR3 sequence is CASSATTSGSTDTQYF. For the CDR3, the DNA is TGTGCCAGCAGTGCAACGACTAGCGGGAGCACAGATACGCAGTATTTT. The V gene is TRBV6-1, the J gene TRBJ2-3, with 10 bases matching TRBD2. The CDR3 spans 16 residues. Germline trimming cut 4 bases from V and 0 bases from J; bases unmatched to any gene: 4. From germline, CDR1 is MNHNS and CDR2 SASEGT.